The sequence of this T cell receptor (beta chain) was determined in a study of graft-versus-host responses after intestinal transplantation. The overall study: Multivisceral, liver-intestinal, or isolated intestinal grafts went to recipients. Among the recipients, all got anti-thymocyte globulin induction and then tacrolimus and steroids for about three years. Study outcomes and limitations: Levels of circulating GvH clones at their peak were associated with early post-transplant HvG declines.

Comments on this clone: Its matching antigen is unknown.

The method was immunoSEQ multiplex PCR; TCRdb's version includes in-frame clones alone and lacks a portion of them. The sample holds tens of thousands of clones, 84% seen once. V lost 1 base and J lost 6, with 4 bases in between. Germline V lookup: CDR1 LNHDA, CDR2 SQIVND (reference sequence). This CDR3 contains 12 residues. The receptor was isolated from a human donor who was the organ donor for an intestinal transplant. Material: unstimulated CD4+ T cells sorted from spleen or lymph node cells, obtained before transplant. The chain recombines TRBV19 with TRBJ1-5; D gene unclear. The CDR3 DNA is TGTGCCAGTAGTATAGGGAGTCAGCCCCAGCATTTT. Its translation: CASSIGSQPQHF.